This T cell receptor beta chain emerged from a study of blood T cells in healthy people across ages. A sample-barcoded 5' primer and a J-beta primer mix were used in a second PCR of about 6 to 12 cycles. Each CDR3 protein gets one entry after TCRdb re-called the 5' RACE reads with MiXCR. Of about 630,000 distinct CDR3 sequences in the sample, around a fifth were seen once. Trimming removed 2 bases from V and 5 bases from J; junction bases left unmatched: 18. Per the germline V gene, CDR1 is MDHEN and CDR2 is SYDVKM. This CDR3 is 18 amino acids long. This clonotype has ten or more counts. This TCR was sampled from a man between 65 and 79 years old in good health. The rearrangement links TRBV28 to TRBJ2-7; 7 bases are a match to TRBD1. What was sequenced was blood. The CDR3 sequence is CASSLRGRARQGLHEQYF. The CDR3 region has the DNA TGTGCCAGCAGTTTAAGAGGGCGTGCCAGACAGGGTCTACACGAGCAGTACTTC. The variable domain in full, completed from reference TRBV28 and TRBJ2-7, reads DVKVTQSSRYLVKRTGEKVFLECVQDMDHENMFWYRQDPGLGLRLIYFSYDVKMKEKGDIPEGYSVSREKKERFSLILESASTNQTSMYLCASSLRGRARQGLHEQYFGPGTRLTVT.